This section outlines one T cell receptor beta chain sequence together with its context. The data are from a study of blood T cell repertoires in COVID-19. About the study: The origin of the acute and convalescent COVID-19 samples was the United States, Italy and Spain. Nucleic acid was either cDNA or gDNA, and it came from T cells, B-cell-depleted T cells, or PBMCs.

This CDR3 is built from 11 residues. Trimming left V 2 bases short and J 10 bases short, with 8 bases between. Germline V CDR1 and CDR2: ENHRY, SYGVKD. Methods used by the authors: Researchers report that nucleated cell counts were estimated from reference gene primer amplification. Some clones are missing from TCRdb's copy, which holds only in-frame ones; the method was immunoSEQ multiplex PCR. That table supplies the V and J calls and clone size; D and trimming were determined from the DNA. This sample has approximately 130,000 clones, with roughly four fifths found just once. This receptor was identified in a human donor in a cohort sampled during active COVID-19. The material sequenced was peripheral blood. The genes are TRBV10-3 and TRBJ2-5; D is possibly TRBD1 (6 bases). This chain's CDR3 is CAISEKGGQYF. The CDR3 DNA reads TGTGCCATCAGTGAGAAAGGGGGCCAGTACTTC.